The rows below give T cell receptor beta chains drawn from one sample of a study of control samples from healthy donors and cancer patients. This table comes from immunoSEQ multiplex PCR, and its TCRdb copy is limited to in-frame clones, with some not included. The sample carries roughly 92,000 clones, about 85% recorded once. Sequences were obtained from blood. The receptors come from a woman between 50 and 59 years old in good health. Each CDR3 is given with its conserved first and last residue. D genes are given only for firm matches. Where a row states a size, it is once, few, many or the class of an expanded clone; other rows omit it.

v_call,d_call,j_call,clone_size,cdr3_aa,cdr3_nt
TRBV5-6,-,TRBJ1-2,once,CASSPPTGRLTFGYTF,TGTGCCAGCAGCCCACCGACAGGACGGCTTACGTTTGGCTACACCTTC
TRBV7-9,TRBD1,TRBJ2-5,-,CASSSDRGLETQYF,TGTGCCAGCAGCTCGGACAGGGGGCTTGAGACCCAGTACTTC
TRBV10-3,TRBD2,TRBJ2-3,medium-sized,CAISELAGGTDTQYF,TGTGCCATCAGTGAGCTAGCGGGAGGCACAGATACGCAGTATTTT
TRBV6-1,TRBD1,TRBJ1-1,-,CASSEAGTGVGEAFF,TGTGCCAGCAGTGAAGCCGGGACAGGGGTTGGTGAAGCTTTCTTT
TRBV5-8,-,TRBJ2-1,-,CASSLETGGPNEQFF,TGTGCCAGCAGCTTGGAAACGGGGGGCCCCAATGAGCAGTTCTTC
TRBV2,TRBD1,TRBJ1-5,-,CASTSPGTDNQPQHF,TGTGCCAGCACCTCCCCGGGGACAGATAATCAGCCCCAGCATTTT
TRBV5-6,-,TRBJ2-1,-,CASSLGARGPYNEQFF,TGTGCCAGCAGCTTGGGGGCGCGGGGCCCTTACAATGAGCAGTTCTTC
TRBV9,-,TRBJ2-1,-,CASSVGGKDYNEQFF,TGTGCCAGCAGCGTAGGGGGCAAGGACTACAATGAGCAGTTCTTC
TRBV21-1,-,TRBJ2-7,-,CASSSSGQRISYEQYF,TGTGCCAGCAGCTCCAGCGGACAGCGGATCTCCTACGAGCAGTACTTC
TRBV18,TRBD1,TRBJ1-2,-,CASSPGQALNYGYTF,TGTGCCAGCTCACCCGGACAGGCCCTTAACTATGGCTACACCTTC
TRBV20-1,-,TRBJ1-1,-,CSASSAMNTEAFF,TGCAGTGCTAGTTCCGCCATGAACACTGAAGCTTTCTTT
TRBV28,TRBD1,TRBJ2-7,-,CASTGQGPYEQYF,TGTGCCAGCACCGGACAGGGCCCCTACGAGCAGTACTTC
TRBV11-3,-,TRBJ1-1,-,CASSLGPPDAEAFF,TGTGCCAGCAGCTTAGGCCCCCCGGACGCCGAAGCTTTCTTT
TRBV24-1,TRBD2,TRBJ2-1,-,CATSDPRTSGRDNEQFF,TGTGCCACCAGTGACCCCCGGACTAGCGGGAGGGACAATGAGCAGTTCTTC
TRBV11-2,-,TRBJ1-1,-,CASSPPGQLKGNTEAFF,TGTGCCAGCAGCCCCCCTGGACAGCTAAAAGGGAACACTGAAGCTTTCTTT
TRBV7-6,-,TRBJ2-3,-,CASSFRPAGATGTDTQYF,TGTGCCAGCAGCTTCCGCCCCGCAGGGGCAACTGGCACAGATACGCAGTATTTT
TRBV25-1,TRBD1,TRBJ2-1,once,CASSDLLWTGGLREEQFF,TGTGCCAGCAGTGACTTACTATGGACAGGGGGCTTGAGGGAGGAGCAGTTCTTC
TRBV5-4,TRBD2,TRBJ2-3,-,CASSGIFGLAGTTDTQYF,TGTGCCAGCAGCGGAATCTTCGGGCTAGCGGGGACCACAGATACGCAGTATTTT
TRBV28,TRBD1,TRBJ2-5,-,CARTGKETQYF,TGTGCCAGGACAGGGAAAGAGACCCAGTACTTC
TRBV7-2,-,TRBJ2-1,-,CASSFSTPLTNEQFF,TGTGCCAGCAGCTTCTCGACACCACTTACTAATGAGCAGTTCTTC
TRBV28,-,TRBJ2-6,-,CASSLSGVWANVLTF,TGTGCCAGCAGTTTAAGTGGTGTCTGGGCCAACGTCCTGACTTTC
TRBV28,-,TRBJ1-3,once,CASTGGAGNTIYF,TGTGCCAGCACGGGGGGGGCTGGAAACACCATATATTTT
TRBV13,-,TRBJ1-5,-,CASSLGRMRVSQPQHF,TGTGCCAGCAGCTTAGGCCGAATGAGGGTGAGTCAGCCCCAGCATTTT
TRBV2,-,TRBJ2-4,-,CASSEGQVGTKNIQYF,TGTGCCAGCAGTGAAGGGCAGGTGGGAACCAAAAACATTCAGTACTTC
TRBV7-6,TRBD1,TRBJ2-2,-,CASSLNRGGATGELFF,TGTGCCAGCAGCTTAAACAGGGGTGGGGCCACCGGGGAGCTGTTTTTT
TRBV7-9,-,TRBJ1-2,-,CASSLGTLTGYTF,TGTGCCAGCAGCTTAGGGACACTTACGGGCTACACCTTC
TRBV5-1,-,TRBJ1-5,once,CARSRDGGGGNQPQHF,TGCGCCCGCAGCCGGGACGGGGGGGGCGGCAATCAGCCCCAGCATTTT
TRBV3-1/TRBV3-2,-,TRBJ2-3,few,CASSPDRTSQYF,TGTGCCAGCAGCCCAGATCGGACTTCGCAGTATTTT
TRBV18,TRBD1,TRBJ2-7,-,CASSPPWDSSYEQYF,TGTGCCAGCTCACCCCCTTGGGACAGCTCCTACGAGCAGTACTTC
TRBV5-1,-,TRBJ2-3,-,CASSLRSGADTQYF,TGCGCCAGCAGCTTGAGGTCAGGGGCCGATACGCAGTATTTT
TRBV28,-,TRBJ2-7,-,CASSFPGRAYEQYF,TGTGCCAGCAGTTTTCCGGGACGGGCCTACGAGCAGTACTTC
TRBV4-2,-,TRBJ1-1,-,CASSQAGEQTEAFF,TGTGCCAGCAGCCAAGCGGGGGAACAAACTGAAGCTTTCTTT
TRBV19,TRBD2,TRBJ2-1,-,CASSTTSGSGNEQFF,TGTGCCAGTAGTACAACTAGCGGGAGTGGAAATGAGCAGTTCTTC
TRBV7-6,-,TRBJ2-2,-,CASSLADTGTGELFF,TGTGCCAGCAGCTTAGCCGACACCGGCACCGGGGAGCTGTTTTTT
TRBV3-1/TRBV3-2,TRBD1,TRBJ1-2,-,CASSPRGQGLSYTF,TGTGCCAGCAGCCCTCGGGGACAGGGTCTAAGCTACACCTTC
TRBV6-5,-,TRBJ1-6,-,CASVLLGWNSPLHF,TGTGCCAGCGTACTACTGGGATGGAATTCACCCCTCCACTTT
TRBV6-4,-,TRBJ1-3,-,CASSAGHSPGNTIYF,TGTGCCAGCAGTGCTGGACATTCCCCTGGAAACACCATATATTTT
TRBV2,-,TRBJ1-1,-,CASSEVGAESEAFF,TGTGCCAGCAGTGAGGTGGGGGCGGAAAGTGAAGCTTTCTTT
TRBV18,-,TRBJ1-5,-,CASSPQGRGQPQHF,TGTGCCAGCTCACCACAGGGGAGGGGTCAGCCCCAGCATTTT
TRBV18,TRBD1,TRBJ1-2,-,CASSPRDRGGYTF,TGTGCCAGCTCACCAAGGGACAGGGGTGGCTACACCTTC
TRBV13,-,TRBJ2-2,-,CASSLGVGELFF,TGTGCCAGCAGTCTAGGGGTTGGGGAGCTGTTTTTT
TRBV19,TRBD1,TRBJ1-2,-,CASIPGRTGGYFGGYTF,TGTGCCAGTATCCCAGGCCGGACAGGGGGATATTTTGGTGGCTACACCTTC
TRBV4-3,-,TRBJ1-3,-,CASSQDRSSGNTIYF,TGCGCCAGCAGCCAAGACAGGAGCTCTGGAAACACCATATATTTT
TRBV2,TRBD2,TRBJ2-3,-,CASRPRLAGGRTDTQYF,TGTGCCAGCCGCCCTCGGCTAGCGGGGGGGCGTACAGATACGCAGTATTTT
TRBV4-2,-,TRBJ1-1,-,CASSQVATGPGNTEAFF,TGTGCCAGCAGCCAAGTCGCGACTGGACCGGGAAACACTGAAGCTTTCTTT
TRBV7-6,-,TRBJ1-1,few,CASGPTALNTEAFF,TGTGCCAGCGGTCCGACAGCTTTGAACACTGAAGCTTTCTTT
TRBV7-8,-,TRBJ2-3,-,CASSLGFRLADTQYF,TGTGCCAGCAGCTTAGGGTTCCGACTAGCAGATACGCAGTATTTT
TRBV7-8,TRBD1,TRBJ1-4,-,CASSLASGGYGEKLFF,TGTGCCAGCAGCTTAGCCTCAGGGGGGTACGGGGAAAAACTGTTTTTT
TRBV5-6,-,TRBJ2-7,-,CASSLLGVSYEQYF,TGTGCCAGCAGCTTGCTAGGGGTCTCCTACGAGCAGTACTTC
TRBV11-1,TRBD2,TRBJ2-1,-,CASSAQRTSAGEQFF,TGTGCCAGCAGCGCCCAGAGGACTAGCGCAGGGGAGCAGTTCTTC
TRBV4-2,TRBD2,TRBJ2-2,few,CASSQGGVAGANTGELFF,TGTGCCAGCAGCCAAGGTGGGGTAGCGGGGGCAAACACCGGGGAGCTGTTTTTT
TRBV6-2/TRBV6-3,-,TRBJ2-1,-,CASSYSGVNEQFF,TGTGCCAGCAGTTACTCTGGGGTCAATGAGCAGTTCTTC
TRBV3-1/TRBV3-2,-,TRBJ1-1,-,CASRRWDTEAFF,TGTGCCAGCAGACGTTGGGATACTGAAGCTTTCTTT
TRBV2,-,TRBJ2-1,-,CASSESRGTGNEQFF,TGTGCCAGCAGTGAATCCCGGGGGACTGGGAATGAGCAGTTCTTC
TRBV25-1,TRBD1,TRBJ2-2,-,CASSESRMTGDSGELFF,TGTGCCAGCAGTGAATCTCGAATGACAGGGGACTCCGGGGAGCTGTTTTTT
TRBV6-4,-,TRBJ1-5,once,CASSNDLNQPQHF,TGTGCCAGCAGTAACGATTTAAATCAGCCCCAGCATTTT